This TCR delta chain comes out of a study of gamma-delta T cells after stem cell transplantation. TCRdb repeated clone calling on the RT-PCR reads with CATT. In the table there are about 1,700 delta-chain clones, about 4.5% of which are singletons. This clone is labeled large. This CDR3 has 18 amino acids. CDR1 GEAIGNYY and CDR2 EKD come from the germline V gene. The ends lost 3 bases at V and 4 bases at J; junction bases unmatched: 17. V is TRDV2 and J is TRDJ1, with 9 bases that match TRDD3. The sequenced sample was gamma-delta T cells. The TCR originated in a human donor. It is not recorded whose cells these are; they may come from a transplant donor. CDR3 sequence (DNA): TGTGCCTGTGACCCCGTTAGGGGGGGATACCGTTTCCTCGATAAACTCATCTTT. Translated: CACDPVRGGYRFLDKLIF.